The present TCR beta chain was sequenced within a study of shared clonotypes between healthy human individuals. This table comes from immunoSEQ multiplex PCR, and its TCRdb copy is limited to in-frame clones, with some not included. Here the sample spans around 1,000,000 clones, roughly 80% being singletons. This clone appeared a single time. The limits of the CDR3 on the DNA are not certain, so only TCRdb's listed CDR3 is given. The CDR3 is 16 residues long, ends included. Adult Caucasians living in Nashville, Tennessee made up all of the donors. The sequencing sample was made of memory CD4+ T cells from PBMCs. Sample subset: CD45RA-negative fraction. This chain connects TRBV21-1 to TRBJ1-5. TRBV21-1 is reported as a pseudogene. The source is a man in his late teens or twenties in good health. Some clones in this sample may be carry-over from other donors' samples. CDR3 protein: CASSKRVGPGNQPQHF.